The table lists the clone carrying this T cell receptor (beta chain) with a count of one. Other DNA sequences in this sample translate to the same CDR3. The entry originates in a study of cytomegalovirus exposure and HLA in healthy donors. Amplification used 60 Vbeta primers and 13 Jbeta primers. In the study's own analysis: An analysis that came later counted 80 million or so unique TCR beta chains, some 11 million shared. The method was immunoSEQ multiplex PCR; TCRdb's version includes in-frame clones alone and lacks a portion of them. V and J calls and clone size come straight from that table; D and trimming were deduced from the DNA. The table includes roughly 150,000 clones, 75% to 90% detected once. Trimming stripped 1 base from V and 3 bases from J, with 7 bases between. The CDR3 loop spans 13 amino acids. The germline V gene encodes CDR1 LNHDA and CDR2 SQIVND (reference sequence).

This clonotype was obtained from a man over 45 in good health and CMV-seropositive. The sequenced sample was PBMCs. The chain couples TRBV19 to TRBJ2-7; perhaps TRBD1 as D (5 bases). CDR3 nucleotides: TGTGCCAGTAGTATAGGGGGCGGCTACGAGCAGTACTTC. This encodes CASSIGGGYEQYF.